These 28 T cell receptor beta chains originate from one sample sequenced in a study of identical twins. Via MiXCR, TCRdb re-called the 5' RACE reads, giving one row per CDR3 protein. The sample has hundreds of thousands of distinct CDR3 sequences, over 8.5% seen once; the top ten hold more than 0.75%. The data were also submitted as part of a second study, on yellow fever vaccine responses in identical twins.

Input material: PBMCs. These receptors all stem from a woman under 30 in good health.

This clonotype has more than one count but fewer than ten. J is TRBJ2-7 and V is TRBV7-9; a weak D match, TRBD2 (6 bases). The CDR3 contains 16 residues. Deletions cut 5 bases from V and 1 base from J, with 18 bases between. Germline values: CDR1 SEHNR, CDR2 FQNEAQ (reference sequence). The CDR3 loop is CASSRGMVAVSYEQYF. The CDR3 bases are TGTGCCAGCAGCCGGGGGATGGTAGCGGTTTCCTACGAGCAGTACTTC. Variable domain in full (rest from reference TRBV7-9 and TRBJ2-7): DTGVSQNPRHKITKRGQNVTFRCDPISEHNRLYWYRQTLGQGPEFLTYFQNEAQLEKSRLLSDRFSAERPKGSFSTLEIQRTEQGDSAMYLCASSRGMVAVSYEQYFGPGTRLTVT.

This clonotype has a count of ten or more. V is TRBV5-1 and J is TRBJ1-1; 10 positions agree with TRBD1. The V gene end was trimmed by 4 bases and the J gene end by 0 bases; junction bases not matched to a gene: 6. Germline V gives CDR1 SGHRS, CDR2 YFSETQ. This CDR3 region has 16 residues. CDR3 DNA: TGCGCCAGCAGCCCCCGACAGGGGGCTATGAACACTGAAGCTTTCTTT. It specifies CASSPRQGAMNTEAFF.

V and J are TRBV20-1 and TRBJ2-1; D remains unclear. Germline V gene sequence: CDR1 DFQATT, CDR2 SNEGSKA (reference sequence). The CDR3 has 13 amino acids. V lost 7 bases to trimming and J lost 3 bases, with 13 bases between them. DNA for the CDR3: TGCAGTGTGGACCATGCCCGCTACAATGAGCAGTTCTTC. Translation: CSVDHARYNEQFF.

The V gene is TRBV11-3, the J gene TRBJ2-7; tentatively, D is TRBD1 or TRBD2 (5 bases each). Per germline, CDR1 SGHNT and CDR2 YENEEA. The ends were cut back, 5 bases at V and 5 bases at J, with 19 bases in the middle. The CDR3 totals 15 residues. CDR3 in DNA: TGTGCCAGCAGCCATAGGGACCTCCGGTTTGACGAGCAGTACTTC. It codes for CASSHRDLRFDEQYF.

This clonotype was observed at least ten times. This rearrangement joins TRBV27 to TRBJ2-7; perhaps TRBD2 as D (6 bases). The germline V gene encodes CDR1 MNHEY and CDR2 SMNVEV (reference sequence). The CDR3 has 15 residues. Trimming took 2 bases from V and 0 from J, leaving 11 bases between them. For the CDR3, the DNA is TGTGCCAGCAGTTTAACCGGGAGCCTCTCCTACGAGCAGTACTTC. Translating gives CASSLTGSLSYEQYF.

The chain joins TRBV13 to TRBJ2-7, with 8 bases fitting TRBD1. V lost 9 bases and J lost 6; bases outside the gene matches: 10. Looked up from germline, CDR1 is PRHDT and CDR2 is FYEKMQ (reference sequence). This CDR3 has 13 residues. The CDR3 reads CASQGQVNGEQYF. Here the CDR3 DNA reads TGTGCCAGTCAGGGACAGGTGAACGGCGAGCAGTACTTC.

This clonotype was detected a few times. The CDR3 DNA reads as TGTGCCAGCAGCTGGGTGACGGCAGCCGAGCAGTACTTC. Protein product: CASSWVTAAEQYF. This chain links TRBV5-5 with TRBJ2-7; D ambiguous. The ends were cut back, 3 bases at V and 6 bases at J, with 13 bases in the middle. Germline V gives CDR1 SGHKS, CDR2 YYEKEE (reference sequence). The CDR3 runs 13 residues.

This clonotype was counted many times. The genes are TRBV7-9 and TRBJ1-3; D gene uncertain. The germline gives CDR1 SEHNR, CDR2 FQNEAQ (reference sequence). The CDR3 spans 13 residues. V lost 1 base and J 2 bases, leaving 3 bases between the germline ends. CDR3 loop: CASSLVPGNTIYF. CDR3 nucleotide sequence: TGTGCCAGCAGCTTAGTTCCTGGAAACACCATATATTTT.

This sequence joins TRBV7-2 and TRBJ2-1; 9 bases fit TRBD1. This CDR3 contains 13 residues. V lost 6 bases to trimming and J lost 6 bases; unmatched junction nucleotides: 3. Germline assignment: CDR1 SGHTA and CDR2 FQGNSA. CDR3: CASRKGQGNEQFF. Here the CDR3 DNA reads TGTGCCAGCAGAAAGGGACAGGGCAATGAGCAGTTCTTC.

The chain uses TRBV11-1 and TRBJ2-7, with D maybe TRBD1 (6 bases). V lost 4 bases and J 2 bases, leaving 15 bases between the germline ends. The CDR3 runs to 15 residues. Germline V gives CDR1 SGHAT, CDR2 FQDESV (reference sequence). CDR3 sequence: CASSSEQGSTYEQYF. DNA for the CDR3: TGTGCCAGCAGCTCGGAACAGGGCTCTACCTACGAGCAGTACTTC.

With respect to this clonotype: A single base separates this from a much larger clone, so it may be a read error. Here the CDR3 DNA reads TGTGCCATCAGTGTCCGGGACCAAAGCTACGGGCAGTACTTC. This encodes CAISVRDQSYGQYF. The rearrangement uses TRBV10-3 and TRBJ2-7; D assignment may be TRBD1 or TRBD2 (5 bases each). The germline V gene has CDR1 ENHRY and CDR2 SYGVKD. This CDR3 region has 14 residues.

This clonotype was counted between two and nine times. This chain links TRBV7-6 with TRBJ1-2, with 8 bases aligning to TRBD1. Germline CDR1 is SGHVS and CDR2 is FNYEAQ. Trimming at V came to 2 bases and at J to 6 bases, leaving 8 bases not matched to a gene. The CDR3 covers 15 residues. The CDR3: CASSLSPQGANGYTF. The CDR3 DNA reads TGTGCCAGCAGCTTATCCCCGCAGGGGGCAAATGGCTACACCTTC.

This clonotype has at least ten counts. The J gene is TRBJ2-2, the V gene TRBV9; the D is unclear. The length of the CDR3 is 12 residues. V gave up 2 bases and J gave up 4 bases, with 3 bases separating them. Germline-derived CDR1 and CDR2 are SGDLS and YYNGEE. The CDR3 here is CASSVRTGELFF. The CDR3 nucleotides read TGTGCCAGCAGCGTTCGCACCGGGGAGCTGTTTTTT.

This clonotype was recorded many times. The chain combines TRBV2 with TRBJ2-7, with unresolved D. The length of the CDR3 is 12 residues. Trimming took off 6 bases at V and 2 bases at J, with 8 bases between the two ends. Germline CDR1 reads SNHLY; CDR2 reads FYNNEI. CDR3 DNA: TGTGCCAGCAGGCTGATGGCCTACGAGCAGTACTTC. Its translation is CASRLMAYEQYF.

This clonotype was observed many times. The V and J genes are TRBV2 and TRBJ2-3, with TRBD2 matching over 9 bases. J gave up 2 bases and V 10 bases, and 1 base lay outside the gene matches. CDR3 size: 12 residues. Germline V gene sequence: CDR1 SNHLY, CDR2 FYNNEI. The chain's CDR3 is CATGLATDTQYF. In nucleotides, the CDR3 is TGTGCCACGGGACTAGCCACAGATACGCAGTATTTT.

A few counts support this clonotype. The J gene is TRBJ2-3, the V gene TRBV4-2; a possible D gene is TRBD2 (5 bases). CDR1 LGHNA and CDR2 YNFKEQ come from the germline V gene. The CDR3 sequence is 17 residues long. The V end lost 1 base, the J end lost 2 bases, and 16 bases lay between the germline ends. The CDR3 DNA sequence: TGTGCCAGCAGCCAAGGGTCGGGTCGGGATTTCACAGATACGCAGTATTTT. Amino acids: CASSQGSGRDFTDTQYF.

In this sample, this clonotype turned up a few times. The chain is built from TRBV18 and TRBJ2-7; 8 bases map to TRBD1. Germline V gene data show CDR1 as KGHSH and CDR2 as LQKENI. V shed 4 bases, J shed 6 bases, and the junction held 5 bases outside the gene matches. The CDR3 is made up of 13 amino acids. CDR3 bases: TGTGCCAGCTCACAGACAGGGGAGTCCGAGCAGTACTTC. It codes for CASSQTGESEQYF.

The chain has TRBV4-1 and TRBJ2-4, with 10 bases that match TRBD1. CDR1 and CDR2 (germline): MGHRA, YSYEKL. With 4 bases clipped from V and 0 bases from J, the junction kept 3 bases outside the gene matches. The CDR3 is made up of 16 amino acids. The CDR3 DNA follows: TGCGCCAGCAGCCTAGACAGGGGGCTAGCCAAAAACATTCAGTACTTC. Translated: CASSLDRGLAKNIQYF.

This clonotype was recorded at least ten times. The chain uses TRBV29-1 and TRBJ2-1; D is possibly TRBD2 (5 bases). Germline V gives CDR1 SQVTM, CDR2 ANQGSEA. Trimming shortened V by 1 base and J by 9 bases, and 13 bases separated the two germline ends. CDR3 size: 13 residues. The CDR3 DNA is TGCAGCGTTGAAGGCGGTAGCGTGGGTGAGCAGTTCTTC. Translated: CSVEGGSVGEQFF.

The chain joins TRBV11-2 to TRBJ2-2; 9 bases line up with TRBD2. CDR3 length equals 18 residues. Germline CDR1 and CDR2: SGHAT and FQNNGV. V was pared by 1 base and J by 5 bases, with 11 bases of the junction left unmatched. In DNA, the CDR3 is TGTGCCAGCAGCTTAGTTTTTGGCCTAGCGGGACGGACCGGGGAGCTGTTTTTT. Protein sequence: CASSLVFGLAGRTGELFF.

This clonotype was counted only a few times. The V and J genes are TRBV20-1 and TRBJ2-5, with D maybe TRBD2 (7 bases). The germline CDR1 and CDR2 sequences are DFQATT and SNEGSKA (reference sequence). The CDR3 totals 18 residues. V lost 0 bases and J lost 6, with 26 bases in between. CDR3 protein: CSARDLGGVGGSGQTQYF. As DNA, the CDR3 is TGCAGTGCTAGAGATCTCGGGGGCGTGGGGGGGTCCGGCCAGACCCAGTACTTC.

The sample holds a few counts of this clonotype. The chain has TRBV6-5 and TRBJ1-3; TRBD1 might be the D (6 bases). This CDR3 spans 15 amino acids. CDR1 is MNHEY, CDR2 SVGAGI, per germline. The ends were cut back, 2 bases at V and 4 bases at J, with 12 bases in the middle. In nucleotides, the CDR3 is TGTGCCAGCAGTTACCGGGGGGCTACGGGAAACACCATATATTTT. Translated, it gives CASSYRGATGNTIYF.

This clonotype has only a few counts. This chain connects TRBV12-3 or TRBV12-4 to TRBJ1-3; a weak D match, TRBD1 (5 bases). Trimming removed 6 bases from V and 0 bases from J, with 9 bases in between. CDR3 size: 14 residues. The chain's CDR3 is CASRNQGSGNTIYF. The CDR3 DNA reads as TGTGCCAGCAGGAATCAGGGCTCTGGAAACACCATATATTTT.

The chain combines TRBV29-1 with TRBJ2-7; D ambiguous. The CDR3 is 10 residues long. V was shortened by 5 bases and J by 4 bases, with 6 bases between the two germline ends. From germline, CDR1 is SQVTM and CDR2 ANQGSEA. DNA for the CDR3: TGCAGCGTTTTTTATTACGAGCAGTACTTC. It is translated as CSVFYYEQYF.

The rearrangement links TRBV5-6 to TRBJ2-4; tentative D call: TRBD1 (6 bases). Per germline, CDR1 SGHDT and CDR2 YYEEEE. The CDR3 is 18 amino acids. Trimming took 0 bases from V and 0 from J, leaving 16 bases between them. In DNA, the CDR3 is TGTGCCAGCAGCTTGGAAGGGGGACCCTTACTAGCCAAAAACATTCAGTACTTC. This encodes CASSLEGGPLLAKNIQYF.

This clonotype appeared many times. The V gene is TRBV20-1, the J gene TRBJ2-7, with 9 bases fitting TRBD1. The J segment lost 3 bases and the V segment lost 6 bases, leaving 3 bases of the junction unmatched. Germline CDR1 reads DFQATT; CDR2 reads SNEGSKA (reference sequence). The CDR3 totals 12 residues. CDR3 in DNA: TGCAGTGCGGGACAGGGAGGCTACGAGCAGTACTTC. Its translation: CSAGQGGYEQYF.

This chain connects TRBV20-1 to TRBJ2-2, with D perhaps TRBD2 (5 bases). The germline CDR1 and CDR2 sequences are DFQATT and SNEGSKA (reference sequence). Deletions cut 5 bases from V and 3 bases from J, with 10 bases between. This CDR3 has 13 amino acids. The CDR3 DNA reads TGCAGTGCTGGACTGACGGACACCGGGGAGCTGTTTTTT. It codes for CSAGLTDTGELFF.

The chain employs TRBV6-5 and TRBJ2-7; D perhaps matches TRBD2 (5 bases). Germline CDR1 reads MNHEY; CDR2 reads SVGAGI. V was trimmed by 0 bases and J by 4 bases, leaving 16 bases between them. The CDR3 runs to 16 residues. CDR3 amino acids: CASSYSRAALGYEQYF. CDR3 DNA: TGTGCCAGCAGTTACTCGAGGGCGGCACTAGGGTACGAGCAGTACTTC.